This is a list of T cell receptor beta chains from one sample in a study of shared clonotypes between healthy human individuals. Clones were read by immunoSEQ multiplex PCR, and TCRdb kept only the in-frame ones, dropping some. In the table there are some 2.3 million clones, just over 90% of which are singletons. Sequences were obtained from naive CD4+ T cells from PBMCs. These receptors originate from a man between 18 and 35 years old in good health. Some clones in this sample may be carry-over from other donors' samples. CDR3s include the opening cysteine and the closing phenylalanine or tryptophan. Fields, in order: D gene, clone size, J gene, V gene, CDR3 protein, CDR3 DNA. D genes are given only for firm matches. Clone size appears in some rows only: once, few, many, or a class for an expanded clone.

TRBD2 NA TRBJ2-1 TRBV28 CASSSRPGASGAEQFF TGTGCCAGCAGTTCGAGACCGGGAGCTAGCGGTGCTGAGCAGTTCTTC
NA NA TRBJ1-5 TRBV27 CASSPIQGSPPQPQHF TGTGCCAGCAGCCCAATTCAGGGAAGTCCCCCTCAGCCCCAGCATTTT
TRBD2 NA TRBJ2-3 TRBV20-1 CSAEPGLVQYF TGCAGTGCTGAGCCGGGACTAGTACAGTATTTT
NA NA TRBJ2-7 TRBV6-1 CATGGQTYEQYF TGTGCTACCGGTGGTCAGACCTACGAGCAGTACTTC
NA NA TRBJ2-1 TRBV4-3 CASSRGGIYNEQFF TGCGCCAGCAGCCGGGGCGGCATCTACAATGAGCAGTTCTTC
NA NA TRBJ2-5 TRBV18 CASSIDQGTGTQYF TGTGCCAGCTCAATTGATCAGGGTACGGGGACCCAGTACTTC
TRBD2 NA TRBJ2-2 TRBV5-4 CASSPSSGAKTGELFF TGTGCCAGCAGCCCCTCGAGCGGGGCGAAGACCGGGGAGCTGTTTTTT
NA NA TRBJ1-4 TRBV7-9 CASSLARQGNEKLFF TGTGCCAGCAGCTTAGCACGCCAGGGTAATGAAAAACTGTTTTTT
NA NA TRBJ2-1 TRBV7-2 CASSPTSLGEQFF TGTGCCAGCAGCCCGACTAGTTTAGGGGAGCAGTTCTTC
NA NA TRBJ2-7 TRBV28 CASSYRRPGDGRSFYEQYF TGTGCCAGCAGCTACAGACGGCCGGGGGACGGGCGGAGCTTCTACGAGCAGTACTTC
TRBD1 NA TRBJ1-4 TRBV15 CATSTRPGQGDEKLFF TGTGCCACCAGCACCCGACCAGGACAGGGGGATGAAAAACTGTTTTTT
TRBD2 few TRBJ2-1 TRBV5-4 CASSPSTSGRLYNEQFF TGTGCCAGCAGCCCTAGTACGAGCGGGAGGCTCTACAATGAGCAGTTCTTC
NA NA TRBJ1-1 TRBV6-1 CASSERGRGNTEAFF TGTGCCAGCAGTGAACGAGGGAGGGGGAACACTGAAGCTTTCTTT
NA NA TRBJ2-1 TRBV5-1 CASSLVGGPSYNEQFF TGCGCCAGCAGCTTGGTGGGCGGGCCCTCCTACAATGAGCAGTTCTTC
NA once TRBJ2-3 TRBV18 CASSPSNRDTDTQYF TGTGCCAGCTCACCCTCGAACAGAGACACAGATACGCAGTATTTT
NA NA TRBJ2-5 TRBV28 CASSQGYETQYF TGTGCCAGCAGCCAGGGCTATGAGACCCAGTACTTC
TRBD1 NA TRBJ1-2 TRBV6-5 CASSFNRGAYGYTF TGTGCCAGCAGTTTTAACAGGGGCGCCTATGGCTACACCTTC
TRBD1 NA TRBJ2-2 TRBV5-1 CASSSTDRATTGELFF TGCGCCAGCAGCTCTACGGACAGGGCTACCACCGGGGAGCTGTTTTTT
NA NA TRBJ1-1 TRBV7-9 CASSLITGLGEAFF TGTGCCAGCAGCTTAATTACGGGGTTGGGGGAAGCTTTCTTT
NA NA TRBJ2-1 TRBV20-1 CSADQGDEQFF TGCAGTGCGGATCAAGGGGATGAGCAGTTCTTC
TRBD2 NA TRBJ2-7 TRBV6-6 CASSYNGLAGVDEQYF TGTGCCAGCAGTTATAATGGACTAGCGGGAGTCGACGAGCAGTACTTC
TRBD1 NA TRBJ2-2 TRBV19 CASSPKDRGTGELFF TGTGCCAGTAGCCCTAAGGACAGGGGAACCGGGGAGCTGTTTTTT
NA NA TRBJ2-5 TRBV18 CASSLGQRAETQYF TGTGCCAGCTCACTGGGACAGCGGGCAGAGACCCAGTACTTC
NA NA TRBJ2-7 TRBV5-1 CASSNDGREQYF TGCGCCAGCAGCAACGACGGCAGAGAGCAGTACTTC
TRBD1 NA TRBJ1-5 TRBV7-2 CASSLGTGGGQPQHF TGTGCCAGCAGCTTAGGGACAGGGGGCGGGCAGCCCCAGCATTTT
NA NA TRBJ2-3 TRBV9 CASSVGGTDTQYF TGTGCCAGCAGCGTAGGTGGCACAGATACGCAGTATTTT
NA NA TRBJ2-7 TRBV4-1 CASSQAGTASYEQYF TGCGCCAGCAGCCAAGCCGGGACGGCCTCCTACGAGCAGTACTTC
NA NA TRBJ2-1 TRBV5-1 CASSSRTYNEQFF TGCGCCAGCAGCTCCCGGACCTACAATGAGCAGTTCTTC
TRBD1 once TRBJ1-2 TRBV9 CASSGTGAQSYGYTF TGTGCCAGCAGCGGGACAGGAGCACAAAGCTATGGCTACACCTTC
NA NA TRBJ2-1 TRBV5-8 CASSLAQGPNNEQFF TGTGCCAGCAGCTTGGCGCAGGGGCCCAACAATGAGCAGTTCTTC
TRBD2 NA TRBJ2-3 TRBV28 CASGSGGSTDTQYF TGTGCCAGCGGTAGCGGGGGATCCACAGATACGCAGTATTTT
NA NA TRBJ2-1 TRBV5-1 CASSLSPGGYNEQFF TGCGCCAGCAGCTTGTCGCCAGGGGGGTACAATGAGCAGTTCTTC
TRBD2 NA TRBJ2-1 TRBV28 CASSMILALHPNEQFF TGTGCCAGCAGTATGATACTAGCGTTACACCCCAATGAGCAGTTCTTC
NA NA TRBJ2-7 TRBV18 CASSPPEAKGEQYF TGTGCCAGCTCCCCCCCTGAGGCCAAAGGCGAGCAGTACTTC
TRBD2 few TRBJ2-6 TRBV9 CASSVLAGGPGANVLTF TGTGCCAGCAGCGTACTAGCGGGAGGGCCTGGGGCCAACGTCCTGACTTTC
TRBD1 NA TRBJ1-1 TRBV5-4 CASSLLRQGSNTEAFF TGTGCCAGCAGCTTACTCCGACAGGGGTCGAACACTGAAGCTTTCTTT
NA NA TRBJ1-3 TRBV5-1 CASSWQGVKGNTIYF TGCGCCAGCAGCTGGCAGGGCGTGAAAGGAAACACCATATATTTT
NA NA TRBJ2-7 TRBV27 CASSTSKVTWWFYEQYF TGTGCCAGCAGTACCAGTAAAGTTACCTGGTGGTTCTACGAGCAGTACTTC
NA NA TRBJ2-2 TRBV7-6 CASSLASRVLSTGELFF TGTGCCAGCAGCTTAGCTAGTAGGGTGCTGTCGACCGGGGAGCTGTTTTTT
TRBD2 NA TRBJ2-1 TRBV4-1 CASSQGGLRGLDEQFF TGCGCCAGCAGCCAAGGGGGACTACGGGGCCTCGATGAGCAGTTCTTC
NA NA TRBJ2-7 TRBV9 CASSVAPGAQYEQYF TGTGCCAGCAGCGTAGCCCCGGGGGCGCAGTACGAGCAGTACTTC
NA NA TRBJ2-1 TRBV6-6 CASRRTVYNEQFF TGTGCCAGCAGGAGGACTGTTTACAATGAGCAGTTCTTC
NA NA TRBJ2-3 TRBV6-5 CASSYAGTGTDTQYF TGTGCCAGCAGTTACGCCGGGACCGGCACAGATACGCAGTATTTT
NA NA TRBJ2-7 TRBV5-4 CASSFAGVGAYEQYF TGTGCCAGCAGCTTTGCAGGGGTAGGCGCCTACGAGCAGTACTTC
NA NA TRBJ2-7 TRBV6-1 CASSEKLGLGEQYF TGTGCCAGCAGTGAAAAACTAGGATTGGGGGAGCAGTACTTC
TRBD1 NA TRBJ1-2 TRBV19 CASSTYDRALGGYTF TGTGCCAGTAGTACCTACGACAGGGCCCTCGGTGGCTACACCTTC
NA NA TRBJ2-7 TRBV7-9 CATRGVNSYEQYF TGTGCCACGAGGGGGGTCAACTCCTACGAGCAGTACTTC
NA few TRBJ1-1 TRBV9 CASSSTPQGYEAFF TGTGCCAGCAGCTCTACCCCTCAGGGTTATGAAGCTTTCTTT
NA NA TRBJ1-5 TRBV11-3 CASSLVRVNRDSNQPQHF TGTGCCAGCAGCTTAGTTCGGGTAAACCGAGATAGCAATCAGCCCCAGCATTTT
TRBD2 NA TRBJ2-5 TRBV4-2 CASSQIYAGGSEETQYF TGTGCCAGCAGCCAAATTTACGCGGGAGGGTCGGAAGAGACCCAGTACTTC
NA NA TRBJ2-1 TRBV11-2 CASSLGRHNEQFF TGTGCCAGCAGCTTGGGACGCCACAATGAGCAGTTCTTC